The clone carrying this TCR beta chain was detected only once. No antigen is known for it. The diagnostic colonoscopy in ulcerative colitis patients preceded any immunosuppressive treatment. Blood was drawn at the time of colonoscopy. The sample belongs to a study of pediatric ulcerative colitis. Study results and limitations: Clonal expansions reduced rectal repertoire diversity in acute severe colitis.

This CDR3 is built from 13 residues. Germline CDR1 ENHRY, CDR2 SYGVKD. V was clipped by 11 bases and J by 1 base, with 12 bases between them. The survey-level immunoSEQ assay was used. Clones were read by immunoSEQ multiplex PCR, and TCRdb kept only the in-frame ones, dropping some. The sample lists roughly 14,000 clones, about nine tenths seen once, with roughly 0.9% in the top ten. This chain connects TRBV10-3 to TRBJ1-3; no reliable D call. The sequence came from a boy aged 5-17 years with moderate ulcerative colitis. Sequenced sample: blood. The CDR3 region is CAASLRSGNTIYF. The CDR3 coding sequence is TGTGCCGCCTCCCTCAGGTCTGGAAACACCATATATTTT.